This is a list of T cell receptor beta chains from one sample in a study of control samples from healthy donors and cancer patients. Measured with immunoSEQ multiplex PCR; TCRdb has only the in-frame clones, and not every one. The sample consists of some 110,000 clones, roughly nine tenths of them appearing once. Sequenced input: PBMCs. Every receptor here comes from a woman aged 50 to 60 with colorectal cancer. CDR3s include the opening cysteine and the closing phenylalanine or tryptophan. D genes are given only for firm matches.

>TRBJ2-4|NA|16|TRBV5-1
TGCGCCAGCAGCTTGGCCGTCCCCTCGGGGAAAAACATTCAGTACTTC
CASSLAVPSGKNIQYF
>TRBJ1-5|NA|15|TRBV6-1
TGTGCCAGCAGCTTAAGAACAGGGCTCAATCAGCCCCAGCATTTT
CASSLRTGLNQPQHF
>TRBJ2-7|TRBD1|13|TRBV7-9
TGTGCCAGCAGCGAGACAGGGGTCTACGAGCAGTACTTC
CASSETGVYEQYF
>TRBJ2-1|TRBD2|14|TRBV6-5
TGTGCCAGCAATAAGCGGGGGGGGTACAATGAGCAGTTCTTC
CASNKRGGYNEQFF
>TRBJ2-5|NA|14|TRBV7-9
TGTGCCAGCAGCTCGGGACTTAACCAAGAGACCCAGTACTTC
CASSSGLNQETQYF
>TRBJ2-7|NA|14|TRBV29-1
TGCAGCGTTGAAGATGACGGGGATCAGGACGAGCAGTACTTC
CSVEDDGDQDEQYF
>TRBJ2-5|NA|16|TRBV6-6
TGTGCCAGCAGTTACTCGAGGGGCCGCGTTACGGAGACCCAGTACTTC
CASSYSRGRVTETQYF
>TRBJ2-7|NA|14|TRBV9
TGTGCCAGCAGCCCGGGGTTCCTCTCCTACGAGCAGTACTTC
CASSPGFLSYEQYF
>TRBJ2-3|TRBD1|13|TRBV29-1
TGCAGCGTCCGGGACAGAGGCACAGATACGCAGTATTTT
CSVRDRGTDTQYF
>TRBJ1-5|NA|13|TRBV12-3/TRBV12-4
TGTGCCAGCAGCCAGCGAGAAAATCAGCCCCAGCATTTT
CASSQRENQPQHF
>TRBJ2-7|NA|14|TRBV7-6
TGTGCCAGCAGCTTAGCGGAGACCGTCTACGAGCAGTACTTC
CASSLAETVYEQYF
>TRBJ1-4|NA|14|TRBV28
TGTGCCAGCAGCACGACTGGGACATTAGCAAAACTGTTTTTT
CASSTTGTLAKLFF
>TRBJ1-5|NA|12|TRBV6-1
TGTGCCAGCAGTGATTTTGTTCAGCCCCAGCATTTT
CASSDFVQPQHF
>TRBJ2-7|TRBD2|21|TRBV4-1
TGCGCCAGCAGCCCGCGTTACAATAGCTGGGGAGGGTCGGATTGGTCCTACGAGCAGTACTTC
CASSPRYNSWGGSDWSYEQYF
>TRBJ2-7|NA|16|TRBV6-6
TGTGCCAGCAGTTACCCCCTTTATAGGGGAACCCACGAGCAGTACTTC
CASSYPLYRGTHEQYF
>TRBJ1-2|TRBD1|14|TRBV5-1
TGCGCCAGCAAACAGGGACAGCAAATCTATGGCTACACCTTC
CASKQGQQIYGYTF
>TRBJ2-2|NA|17|TRBV4-1
TGCGCCAGCAGCCCCCTTTTTCGAGAGTCGGTCACCGGGGAGCTGTTTTTT
CASSPLFRESVTGELFF
>TRBJ2-1|NA|17|TRBV21-1
TGTGCCAGCAGCAAATTACTAGCGGAGAAATCCTACAATGAGCAGTTCTTC
CASSKLLAEKSYNEQFF
>TRBJ1-1|NA|15|TRBV5-1
TGCGCCAGCAGCTTGGGGGCTTCGGGGATGACTGAAGCTTTCTTT
CASSLGASGMTEAFF
>TRBJ2-6|NA|15|TRBV9
TGTGCCAGCAGCGTCGACGGCTTTGGGGCCAACGTCCTGACTTTC
CASSVDGFGANVLTF
>TRBJ2-7|TRBD2|16|TRBV18
TGTGCCAGCTCACCAACGGGGCTAGCGGTGAACTACGAGCAGTACTTC
CASSPTGLAVNYEQYF